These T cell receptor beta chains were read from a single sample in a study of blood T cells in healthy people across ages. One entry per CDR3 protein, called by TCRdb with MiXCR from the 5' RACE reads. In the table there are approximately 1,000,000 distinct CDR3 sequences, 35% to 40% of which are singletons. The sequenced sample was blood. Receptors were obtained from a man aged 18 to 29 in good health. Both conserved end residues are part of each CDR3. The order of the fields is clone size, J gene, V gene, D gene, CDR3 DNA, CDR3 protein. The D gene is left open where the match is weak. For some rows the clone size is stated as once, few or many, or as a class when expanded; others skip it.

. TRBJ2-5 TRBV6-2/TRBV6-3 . TGTGCCAGCAGTTACTCTGCGTACCAAGAGACCCAGTACTTC CASSYSAYQETQYF
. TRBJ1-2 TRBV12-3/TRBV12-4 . TGTGCCAGCACTCTAAGGGCTTGGGGCTATGGCTACACCTTC CASTLRAWGYGYTF
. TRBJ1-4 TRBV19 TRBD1 TGTGCCAGTAGTCCGCCGACAGGGAGTGGCGAAAAACTGTTTTTT CASSPPTGSGEKLFF
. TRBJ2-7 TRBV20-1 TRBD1 TGCAGTGCTAACAGGGGGCTAAACGAGCAGTACTTC CSANRGLNEQYF
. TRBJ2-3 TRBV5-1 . TGCGCCAGCAGCTACGAAAGGTCGGGGTCATGGGATACGCAGTATTTT CASSYERSGSWDTQYF
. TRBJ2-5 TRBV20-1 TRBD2 TGCAGTGCTAGAGATTTTGGGACTAGAGGGTTTTGGGGAGAGACCCAGTACTTC CSARDFGTRGFWGETQYF
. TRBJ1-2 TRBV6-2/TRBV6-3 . TGTGCCAGCAGCCGACAGGCCCTGGTTAACTATGGCTACACCTTC CASSRQALVNYGYTF
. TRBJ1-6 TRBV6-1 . TGTGCCAGCAGTCGGACTGCGTCGAGCTCCTATAATTCACCCCCCCACTTT CASSRTASSSYNSPPHF
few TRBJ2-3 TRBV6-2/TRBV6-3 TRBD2 TGTGCCAGCAGTTCCAAGGGACTAGCTAGGGCAGATACGCAGTATTTT CASSSKGLARADTQYF
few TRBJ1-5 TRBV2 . TGTGCCAGCAAACTTGGCGGCGATCAGCCCCAGCATTTT CASKLGGDQPQHF
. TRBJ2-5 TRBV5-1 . TGCGCCAGCACGCTAAATCCGACCGGAGAGACCCAGTACTTC CASTLNPTGETQYF
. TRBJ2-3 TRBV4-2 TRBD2 TGTGCCAGCAGCGGGGAACCTCGGACTAGCGGGGGGAGCACAGATACGCAGTATTTT CASSGEPRTSGGSTDTQYF
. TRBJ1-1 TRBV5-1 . TGCGCCAGCAGCTTGGATCCCGGAGAGAGCGAAGCTTTCTTT CASSLDPGESEAFF
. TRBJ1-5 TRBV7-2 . . CASSLVGQGAVWHF
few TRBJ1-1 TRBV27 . TGTGCCAGCAGTTCGTGGGGCGGCGACACTGAAGCTTTCTTT CASSSWGGDTEAFF
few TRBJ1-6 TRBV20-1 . TGCAGTGCTAGAGATTTGGGGGCCCACGAAAGGCCCTATAATTCACCCCTCCACTTT CSARDLGAHERPYNSPLHF
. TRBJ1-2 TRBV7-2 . TGTGCCAGCAGCTCCCAGGGAAGAGGCTACACCTTC CASSSQGRGYTF
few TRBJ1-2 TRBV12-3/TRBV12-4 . TGTGCCAGCAGACTTGGTGGTCGGGGAAACTATGGCTACACCTTC CASRLGGRGNYGYTF
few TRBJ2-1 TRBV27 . TGTGCCAGCAGCGGGCAGGGTGTCGGCAATGAGCAGTTCTTC CASSGQGVGNEQFF
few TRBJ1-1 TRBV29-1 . TGCAGGGCCCTGGTGAACACTGAAGCTTTCTTT CRALVNTEAFF
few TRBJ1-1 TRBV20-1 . TGCAGTGCTAGTAGGGAATTAACCGGGAGGACTGAAGCTTTCTTT CSASRELTGRTEAFF
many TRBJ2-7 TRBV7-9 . TGTGCCAGCAGTTCGGCTAGCTCCTACGAGCAGTACTTC CASSSASSYEQYF
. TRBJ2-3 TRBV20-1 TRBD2 TGCAGTGCTAGTGGGTGGGCTAGCGGGAGAAGTGTTAGCGCAGATACGCAGTATTTT CSASGWASGRSVSADTQYF
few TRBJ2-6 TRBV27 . TGTGCCAGCAGGGTGGACGGCTTCGACTACTCTGGGGCCAACGTCCTGACTTTC CASRVDGFDYSGANVLTF
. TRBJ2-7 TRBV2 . TGTGCCAGCATAGGGTTGGAGCAGTACTTC CASIGLEQYF
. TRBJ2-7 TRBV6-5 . TGTGCCAGCAGTAGTGGAACATACAATGAGCAGTACTTC CASSSGTYNEQYF
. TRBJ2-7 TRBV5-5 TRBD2 TGTGCCAGCAGCTTGTTTAGCGGACTAGCTTCCTACGAGCAGTACTTC CASSLFSGLASYEQYF